These T cell receptor beta chains were read from a single sample in a study of cytomegalovirus exposure and HLA in healthy donors. Only in-frame clones appear in the TCRdb table, and some are missing; sequencing was by immunoSEQ multiplex PCR. The sample has about 270,000 clones; 86% are singletons. The sequencing input was PBMCs. The receptors here all came from a man aged 35 to 55 in good health and CMV-seropositive. CDR3s include the opening cysteine and the closing phenylalanine or tryptophan. Fields, in order: D gene, V gene, clone size, J gene, CDR3 DNA, CDR3 protein. D genes are given only for firm matches. Only part of the rows carry a size: once, few, many, or a class if the clone is expanded.

TRBD2	TRBV14	NA	TRBJ2-1	TGTGCCAGCAGCCAAGGTACTAGCGGGCCCTACAATGAGCAGTTCTTC	CASSQGTSGPYNEQFF
NA	TRBV4-1	NA	TRBJ1-2	TGCGCCAGCAGCCAAGACTTGGTCGGTGGTCGCTATGGCTACACCTTC	CASSQDLVGGRYGYTF
TRBD1	TRBV7-8	NA	TRBJ2-2	TGTGCCAGCAGCTCCCGGTCAAAGACAGGGGGCATCGGGGAGCTGTTTTTT	CASSSRSKTGGIGELFF
TRBD1	TRBV11-3	once	TRBJ2-3	TGTGCCAGCAGCCCCAGGGACAGGTCAATAGATACGCAGTATTTT	CASSPRDRSIDTQYF
TRBD1	TRBV10-3	NA	TRBJ2-7	TGTGCCATCAGTGATGGGACAGGGAGCTACGAGCAGTACTTC	CAISDGTGSYEQYF
NA	TRBV27	NA	TRBJ2-1	TGTGCCAGCAGTTTAGCGGGGAACTCCTACAATGAGCAGTTCTTC	CASSLAGNSYNEQFF
TRBD2	TRBV6-4	NA	TRBJ2-1	TGTGCCAGCAGTGACTACGAGCGGGGGTCCTACAATGAGCAGTTCTTC	CASSDYERGSYNEQFF
TRBD1	TRBV9	NA	TRBJ1-4	TGTGCCAGCAGCGTCGACAGGGATGAAAGTGAAAAACTGTTTTTT	CASSVDRDESEKLFF
NA	TRBV19	NA	TRBJ1-2	TGTGCCAGTAGTATGCAGGGAGGCAACTATGGCTACACCTTC	CASSMQGGNYGYTF
TRBD1	TRBV5-1	few	TRBJ2-7	TGCGCCAGCAGCTTGGTTCAGGGGGCGGACGAGCAGTACTTC	CASSLVQGADEQYF
NA	TRBV19	NA	TRBJ1-5	TGTGCCAGTGCCCCCATGCTAGGCGATCAGCCCCAGCATTTT	CASAPMLGDQPQHF
NA	TRBV27	once	TRBJ1-1	TGTGCCAGCAGTGAACAACAGGGATACACTGAAGCTTTCTTT	CASSEQQGYTEAFF
TRBD2	TRBV11-1	few	TRBJ2-1	TGTGCCAGCAGCTTTGGCGGGACTAGGAGTTACAATGAGCAGTTCTTC	CASSFGGTRSYNEQFF
NA	TRBV7-7	few	TRBJ2-5	TGTGCTAGCAGCTTAGCAGGCCAAGCGTCGGAGACCCAGTACTTC	CASSLAGQASETQYF
NA	TRBV6-6	NA	TRBJ2-7	TGTGCCAGCAGTTACTCGGCCAGGATGAACGAGCAGTACTTC	CASSYSARMNEQYF
NA	TRBV6-5	few	TRBJ2-7	TGTGCCAGCGACCGAGGACAGTACGAGCAGTACTTC	CASDRGQYEQYF
NA	TRBV6-1	NA	TRBJ1-1	TGTGCCAGCAGTTATTGGCGGGGAGGGGAAGCTTTCTTT	CASSYWRGGEAFF